This TCR beta chain was profiled in a study of blood T cell repertoires in COVID-19 (dated by TCRdb to 2020 to 2022). Regarding the complete study: Samples from collaborators originated in the United States, Italy and Spain and spanned both the acute and convalescent phases of COVID-19. The prospective study material was composed of cDNA or gDNA derived from T cells, B-cell-depleted T cells, or PBMCs. The dataset comprised deeply sampled blood TCRbeta repertoires from subjects exposed to, actively infected with, or recovered from COVID-19. The repertoires were released in a freely available public database meant as a resource for research on the immune response to SARS-CoV-2. Samples came from the ongoing ImmuneRACE study (first 160 participants) plus 1,254 subjects from 6 global collaborators. Nearly every sample came with metadata listing a de-identified subject ID, COVID-19 status, age in years and sex. Where available, HLA class I and class II types were obtained from metadata supplied by the sample provider rather than from assay-based typing.

Results and caveats for the whole study, not just this receptor: The amount of clinical and demographic metadata varied by source and participant and was provided uncurated.

A note on this clone: Its antigen has not been determined. Within one base of it there is no much larger clone, and no base qualities were kept.

CDR1 and CDR2 are read off the germline V gene as SGHVS and FQNEAQ. V is cut back by 6 bases and J by 5 bases, with 7 bases in the junction unmatched. There are 15 amino acids in the CDR3, from cysteine to phenylalanine inclusive. The DNA shown is the 45-base CDR3, in frame from base 1. Collaborating institutions collected whole blood in K2EDTA tubes following their own protocols. Collaborator samples were shipped for TCRbeta analysis as frozen whole blood, isolated PBMCs, or DNA extracted from either sample type. TCRbeta CDR3 regions were amplified from genomic DNA by means of the immunoSEQ Assay, a bias-controlled multiplex PCR. Under the source paper's analysis protocol: The number of nucleated cells in each sample was estimated by amplification of reference gene primers within the assay. To quantify the absolute abundance of each unique TCRbeta CDR3 rearrangement, sequence reads were collapsed and filtered. Productive Simpson clonality was computed per sample as the square root of Simpson's diversity index over productive rearrangements. TCRdb took over this immuneACCESS table, retaining in-frame rearrangements with V and J assigned. Such tables are incomplete; in checked studies, under half of the missing clones stem from an unresolved V gene, and the remainder is unexplained. V, J and clone size reflect that table, while D and trimming were determined from the DNA. The sample has a few hundred thousand clones on record, more than 85% of them singletons. 3.6% of the sample belongs to the ten largest clones.

The sequence derives from a man aged 18-30 years with active or convalescent COVID-19. The sequence links TRBV7-8 to TRBJ1-6, and TRBD1 aligns with 7 junction nucleotides. The sequencing sample was made of peripheral blood. CDR3 region: CASRFGQGDNSPLHF. The bases read TGTGCCAGCAGATTCGGCCAGGGGGATAATTCACCCCTCCACTTT.